The subject of this entry is one T cell receptor (beta chain). Its antigen is still unknown. CD8 cells regarded as naive lacked CD45RO, were positively chosen for CCR7, and omitted terminally differentiated effector memory CD45RA+ cells. V shed 3 bases and J shed 7 bases, with 11 bases lying between them. Germline lookup yields CDR1 SGHRS and CDR2 YFSETQ. The CDR3 is made up of 13 amino acids. The sample comes from a study of shared clonotypes between healthy human individuals. Looking at the study overall: Three plates were used per donor for CD4 naive, three for CD4 memory, two for CD8 naive and one for CD8 memory.

Points from the study as a whole: Expectations were that clonotype sharing among donors would be affected by sequencing depth.

Libraries were prepared by immunoSEQ multiplex PCR; TCRdb keeps only in-frame clonotypes and omits some of them. The table has over 750,000 clones, approximately 96% seen once. The chain carries TRBV5-1 and TRBJ1-5; D not certain. This receptor was taken from a man younger than 45 in good health. What was sequenced was naive CD8+ T cells sorted from blood. CDR3 in DNA: TGCGCCAGCAGCTACACCCCTCGGCAGCCCCAGCATTTT. Its protein is CASSYTPRQPQHF.